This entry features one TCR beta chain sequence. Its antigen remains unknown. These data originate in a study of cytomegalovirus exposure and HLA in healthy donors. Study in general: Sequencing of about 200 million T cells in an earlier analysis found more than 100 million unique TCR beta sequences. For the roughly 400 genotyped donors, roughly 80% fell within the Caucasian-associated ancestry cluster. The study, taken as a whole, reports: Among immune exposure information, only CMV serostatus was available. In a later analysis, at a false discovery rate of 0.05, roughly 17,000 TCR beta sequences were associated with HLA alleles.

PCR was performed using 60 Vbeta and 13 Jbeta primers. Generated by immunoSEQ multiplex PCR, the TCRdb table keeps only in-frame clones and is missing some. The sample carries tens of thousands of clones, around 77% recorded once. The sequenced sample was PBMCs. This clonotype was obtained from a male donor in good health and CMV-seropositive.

The CDR3 loop reads CASSLEIGQLAKNIQYF. The CDR3 DNA sequence: TGTGCCAGCAGCTTGGAAATCGGTCAACTAGCCAAAAACATTCAGTACTTC. V gene TRBV5-4 combines with J gene TRBJ2-4; D unclear. CDR1 and CDR2 from the germline V gene are SGHNT and YYREEE (reference sequence). This CDR3 spans 17 amino acids. V was cut by 0 bases and J by 0 bases, with 13 bases left in between.